The entry below gives a single TCR beta chain sequence along with its context. This clonotype occurred a few times. Its target antigen remains unknown. No much larger clone exists at a distance of one base, and base qualities are not known. Data came from an Illumina HiSeq 2500. Quantitative 5'-RACE with molecular barcodes was used to prepare TCR beta libraries. The source study handled its data this way. A new computational method, built on a probabilistic model of VDJ rearrangement, was used to identify disease-linked TCR variants. TCRdb applied fastp at Q25 and MiXCR to the public reads, then kept only in-frame beta chains. Records with the same CDR3 protein are collapsed into one entry carrying the most frequent genes and DNA. These V and J calls originate from TCRdb's pipeline instead of the authors' own analysis. The sample records about 260,000 distinct CDR3 sequences, under 30% of which are singletons. The biggest ten clones account for 0.5% to 0.65% of the sample.

The germline V gene (reference sequence) sets CDR1 to DFQATT and CDR2 to SNEGSKA. The CDR3 holds 18 amino acids from the cysteine to the phenylalanine. Only CDR3 DNA remains: 54 bases, in frame from the first base. V is pruned by 6 bases and J by 0 bases, leaving 12 bases of the junction without a gene match. This specimen belongs to a study of CD8 T cells in ankylosing spondylitis (dated by TCRdb to 2016 to 2017). Turning to the overall study: The study set out to find disease-linked TCR variants by profiling T cell receptor beta repertoires in ankylosing spondylitis patients and healthy donors. The full study cohort comprised 20 to 25 ankylosing spondylitis patients and over 95 healthy donors. Peripheral blood was sampled, and synovial fluid was additionally collected from ankylosing spondylitis patients. Study-wide conclusions, independent of this receptor: The disease-linked clones were reported to be significantly enriched in matched synovial fluid samples from ankylosing spondylitis patients. Some TCR beta motif variants had previously been reported in synovial fluid and blood of reactive arthritis patients, which suggested common disease-initiation mechanisms. Blood from ankylosing spondylitis patients appeared to be characterized by a TCR beta motif made up of under 10 highly homologous amino acid variants. The disease-linked clones showed a CD8+ phenotype and occurred at relatively low frequencies in peripheral blood.

Recombination connected TRBV20-1 to TRBJ2-3; the junction holds 13 bases that match TRBD2. The clonotype was recovered from a male donor with ankylosing spondylitis or in good health (not recorded which). What was sequenced was blood, either unsorted or a sorted T cell fraction (not recorded which). Here the CDR3 is given as CSAESLAGGKKSTDTQYF. The sequenced DNA is TGCAGTGCAGAATCACTAGCGGGGGGGAAGAAGAGCACAGATACGCAGTATTTT.